This T cell receptor (beta chain) came from a study of blood T cell repertoires in COVID-19. Turning to this clone: This same CDR3 is encoded by further DNA sequences in the sample.

Only in-frame clones appear in the TCRdb table, and some are missing; sequencing was by immunoSEQ multiplex PCR. The data show roughly 160,000 clones, with roughly 87% seen just once and 3.9% held by the top ten. CDR3 size: 14 residues. Losses at the gene ends were 2 bases for V and 5 bases for J; bases not matched to a gene: 6. Germline CDR1 SGHRS, CDR2 YFSETQ. The gene calls are TRBV5-1 and TRBJ2-7; 8 nucleotides line up with TRBD1. Sample: peripheral blood. The sequence was collected from an older woman who had recovered from COVID-19. The CDR3, as DNA: TGCGCCAGCAGCTTCGGGACAGGTGGGAACGAGCAGTACTTC. Its translation is CASSFGTGGNEQYF. The full variable domain, completed using reference TRBV5-1 and TRBJ2-7, is KAGVTQTPRYLIKTRGQQVTLSCSPISGHRSVSWYQQTPGQGLQFLFEYFSETQRNKGNFPGRFSGRQFSNSRSEMNVSTLELGDSALYLCASSFGTGGNEQYFGPGTRLTVT.